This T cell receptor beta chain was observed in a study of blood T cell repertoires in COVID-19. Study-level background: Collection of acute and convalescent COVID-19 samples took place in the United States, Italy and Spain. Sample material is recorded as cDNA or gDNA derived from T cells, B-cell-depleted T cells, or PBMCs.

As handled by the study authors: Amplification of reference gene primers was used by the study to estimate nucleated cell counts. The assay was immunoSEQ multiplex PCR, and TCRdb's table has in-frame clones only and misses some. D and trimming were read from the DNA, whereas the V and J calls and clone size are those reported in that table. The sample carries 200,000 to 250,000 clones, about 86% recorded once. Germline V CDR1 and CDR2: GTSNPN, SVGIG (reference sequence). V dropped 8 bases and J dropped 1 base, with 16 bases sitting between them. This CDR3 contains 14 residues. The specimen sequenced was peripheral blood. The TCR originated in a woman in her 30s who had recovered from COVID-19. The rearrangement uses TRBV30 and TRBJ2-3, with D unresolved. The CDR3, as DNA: TGTGCCCCTCCCCAGCTAGATGGCACAGATACGCAGTATTTT. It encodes CAPPQLDGTDTQYF.